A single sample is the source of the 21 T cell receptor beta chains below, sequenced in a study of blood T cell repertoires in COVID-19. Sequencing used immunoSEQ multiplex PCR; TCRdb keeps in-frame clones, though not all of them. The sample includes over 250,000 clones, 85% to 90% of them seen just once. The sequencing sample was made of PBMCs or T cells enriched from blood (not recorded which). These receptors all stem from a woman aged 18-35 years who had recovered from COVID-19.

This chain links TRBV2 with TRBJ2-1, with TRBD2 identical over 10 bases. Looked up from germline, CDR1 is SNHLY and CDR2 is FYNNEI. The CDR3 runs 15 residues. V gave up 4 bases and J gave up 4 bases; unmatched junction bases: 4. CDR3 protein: CASSASGGLYNEQFF. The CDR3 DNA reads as TGTGCCAGCAGTGCTAGCGGGGGCCTATACAATGAGCAGTTCTTC.

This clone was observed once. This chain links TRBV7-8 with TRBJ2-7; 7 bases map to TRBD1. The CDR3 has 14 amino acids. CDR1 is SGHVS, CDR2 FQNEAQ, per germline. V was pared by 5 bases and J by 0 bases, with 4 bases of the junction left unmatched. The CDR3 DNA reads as TGTGCCAGCAGCCGACAGGGCTCCTCCTACGAGCAGTACTTC. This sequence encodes CASSRQGSSYEQYF. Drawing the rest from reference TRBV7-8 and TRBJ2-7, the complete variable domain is GAGVSQSPRYKVAKRGQDVALRCDPISGHVSLFWYQQALGQGPEFLTYFQNEAQLDKSGLPSDRFFAERPEGSVSTLKIQRTQQEDSAVYLCASSRQGSSYEQYFGPGTRLTVT.

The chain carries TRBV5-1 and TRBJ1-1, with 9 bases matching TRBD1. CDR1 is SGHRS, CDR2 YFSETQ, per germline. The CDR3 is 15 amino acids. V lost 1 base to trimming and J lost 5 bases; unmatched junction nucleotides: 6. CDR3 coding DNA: TGCGCCAGCAGCTTGAGCACAGGGGGCCTAACTGAAGCTTTCTTT. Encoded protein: CASSLSTGGLTEAFF.

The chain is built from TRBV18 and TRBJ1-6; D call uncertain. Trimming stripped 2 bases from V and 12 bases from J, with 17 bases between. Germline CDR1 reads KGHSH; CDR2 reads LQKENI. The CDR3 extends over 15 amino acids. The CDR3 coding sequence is TGTGCCAGCTCACCAATTGCTCAGTCGCCCGAACCCCTCCACTTT. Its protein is CASSPIAQSPEPLHF.

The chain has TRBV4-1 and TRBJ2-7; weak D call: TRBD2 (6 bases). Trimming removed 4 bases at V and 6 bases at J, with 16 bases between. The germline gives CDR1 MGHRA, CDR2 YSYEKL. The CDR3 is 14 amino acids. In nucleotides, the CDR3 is TGCGCCAGCAGCCCCGGGACTCAAGCCCGCGAGCAGTACTTC. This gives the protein CASSPGTQAREQYF.

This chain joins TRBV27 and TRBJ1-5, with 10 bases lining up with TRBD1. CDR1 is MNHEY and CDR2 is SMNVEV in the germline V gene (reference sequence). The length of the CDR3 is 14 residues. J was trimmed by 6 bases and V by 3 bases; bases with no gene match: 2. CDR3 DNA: TGTGCCAGCAGTTTGGGGGACAGGGGTCAGCCCCAGCATTTT. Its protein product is CASSLGDRGQPQHF.

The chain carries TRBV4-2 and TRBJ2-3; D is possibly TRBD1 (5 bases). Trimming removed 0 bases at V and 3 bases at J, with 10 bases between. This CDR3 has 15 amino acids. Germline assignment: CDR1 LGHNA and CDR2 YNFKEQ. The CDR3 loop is CASSQEGQGTDTQYF. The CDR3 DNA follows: TGTGCCAGCAGCCAAGAGGGTCAGGGTACAGATACGCAGTATTTT.

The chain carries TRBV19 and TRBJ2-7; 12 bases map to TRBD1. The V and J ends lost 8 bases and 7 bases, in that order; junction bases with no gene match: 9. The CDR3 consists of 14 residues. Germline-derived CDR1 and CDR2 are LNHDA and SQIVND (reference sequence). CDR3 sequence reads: CASRPGQGAKEQYF. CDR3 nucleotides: TGTGCCAGTCGCCCGGGACAGGGGGCTAAGGAGCAGTACTTC.

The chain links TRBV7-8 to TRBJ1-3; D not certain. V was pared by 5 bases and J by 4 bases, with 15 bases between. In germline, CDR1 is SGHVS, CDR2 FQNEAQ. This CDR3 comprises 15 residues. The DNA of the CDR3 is TGTGCCAGCAGCCGACGGTTGCGCGAAGGAAACACCATATATTTT. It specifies CASSRRLREGNTIYF.

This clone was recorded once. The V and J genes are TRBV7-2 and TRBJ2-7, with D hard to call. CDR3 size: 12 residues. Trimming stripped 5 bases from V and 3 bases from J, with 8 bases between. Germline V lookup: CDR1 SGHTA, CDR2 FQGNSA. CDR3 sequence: CASSVGSYEQYF. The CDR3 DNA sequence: TGTGCCAGCAGCGTAGGCAGCTACGAGCAGTACTTC.

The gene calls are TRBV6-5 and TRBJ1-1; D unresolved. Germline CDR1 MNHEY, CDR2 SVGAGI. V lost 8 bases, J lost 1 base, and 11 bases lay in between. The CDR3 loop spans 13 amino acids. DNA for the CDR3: TGTGCCAGCCGGGAATTCCCGAACACTGAAGCTTTCTTT. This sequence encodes CASREFPNTEAFF.

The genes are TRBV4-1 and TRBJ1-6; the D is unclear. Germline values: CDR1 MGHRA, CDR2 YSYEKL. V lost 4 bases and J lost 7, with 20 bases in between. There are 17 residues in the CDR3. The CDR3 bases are TGCGCCAGCAGCCCCCGATTTCAACAGTTAAGGAATTCACCCCTCCACTTT. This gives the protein CASSPRFQQLRNSPLHF.

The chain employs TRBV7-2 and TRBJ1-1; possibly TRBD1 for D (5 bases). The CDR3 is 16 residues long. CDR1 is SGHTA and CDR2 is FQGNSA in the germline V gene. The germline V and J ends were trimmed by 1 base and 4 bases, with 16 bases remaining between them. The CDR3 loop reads CASSLEADVGGTEAFF. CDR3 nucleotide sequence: TGTGCCAGCAGCTTAGAGGCAGACGTGGGGGGCACTGAAGCTTTCTTT. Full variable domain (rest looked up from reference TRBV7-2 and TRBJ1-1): GAGVSQSPSNKVTEKGKDVELRCDPISGHTALYWYRQSLGQGLEFLIYFQGNSAPDKSGLPSDRFSAERTGGSVSTLTIQRTQQEDSAVYLCASSLEADVGGTEAFFGQGTRLTVV.

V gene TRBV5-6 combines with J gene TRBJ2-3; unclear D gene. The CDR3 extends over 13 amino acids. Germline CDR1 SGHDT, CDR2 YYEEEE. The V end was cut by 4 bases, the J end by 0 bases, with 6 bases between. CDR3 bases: TGTGCCAGCAGCCCCGAGAGCACAGATACGCAGTATTTT. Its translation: CASSPESTDTQYF.

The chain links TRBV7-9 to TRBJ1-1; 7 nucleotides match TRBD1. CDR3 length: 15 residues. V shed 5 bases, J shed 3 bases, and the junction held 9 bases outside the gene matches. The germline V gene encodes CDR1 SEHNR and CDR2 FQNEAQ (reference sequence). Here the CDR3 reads CASSPPTRGDTEAFF. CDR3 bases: TGTGCCAGCAGCCCCCCCACCAGGGGGGACACTGAAGCTTTCTTT.

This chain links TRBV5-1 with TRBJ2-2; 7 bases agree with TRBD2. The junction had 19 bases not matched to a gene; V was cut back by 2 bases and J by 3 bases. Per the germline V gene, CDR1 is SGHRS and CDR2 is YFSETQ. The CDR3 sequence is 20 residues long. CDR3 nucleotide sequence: TGCGCCAGCAGCTTCTCCCCGGGCGGGGGATCTAGCTTTGACACCGGGGAGCTGTTTTTT. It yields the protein CASSFSPGGGSSFDTGELFF.

CDR3 nucleotide sequence: TGCGCCAGCAGCCAGGGGTCCGTAACCACTGAAGCTTTCTTT. Its protein product is CASSQGSVTTEAFF. The chain has TRBV5-1 and TRBJ1-1; D is possibly TRBD1 (6 bases). V was pared by 4 bases and J by 4 bases, with 14 bases between. The CDR3 is 14 residues long. The germline gives CDR1 SGHRS, CDR2 YFSETQ.

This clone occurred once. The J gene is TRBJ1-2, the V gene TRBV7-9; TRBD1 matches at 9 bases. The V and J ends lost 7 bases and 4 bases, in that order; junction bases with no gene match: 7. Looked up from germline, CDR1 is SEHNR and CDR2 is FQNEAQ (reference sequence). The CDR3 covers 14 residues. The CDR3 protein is CASTTLTGGYGYTF. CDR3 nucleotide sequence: TGTGCCAGCACCACACTGACAGGGGGCTATGGCTACACCTTC.

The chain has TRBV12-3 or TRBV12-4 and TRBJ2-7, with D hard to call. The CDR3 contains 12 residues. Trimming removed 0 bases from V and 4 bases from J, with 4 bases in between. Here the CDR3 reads CASSLAVYEQYF. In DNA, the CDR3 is TGTGCCAGCAGTTTAGCCGTATACGAGCAGTACTTC.

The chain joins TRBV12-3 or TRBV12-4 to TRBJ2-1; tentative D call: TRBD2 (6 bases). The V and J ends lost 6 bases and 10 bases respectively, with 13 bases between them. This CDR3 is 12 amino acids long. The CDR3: CASRSDYEEQFF. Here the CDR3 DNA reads TGTGCCAGCAGATCGGACTACGAAGAGCAGTTCTTC.

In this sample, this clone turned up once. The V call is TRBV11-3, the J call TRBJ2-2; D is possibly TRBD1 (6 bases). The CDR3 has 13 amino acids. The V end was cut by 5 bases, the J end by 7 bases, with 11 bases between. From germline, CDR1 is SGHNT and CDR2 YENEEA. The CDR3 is CASSLRTDGELFF. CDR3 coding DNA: TGTGCCAGCAGCCTGAGGACAGACGGGGAGCTGTTTTTT.